This T cell receptor (beta chain) was retrieved from a study of cytomegalovirus exposure and HLA in healthy donors. The method was immunoSEQ multiplex PCR; TCRdb's version includes in-frame clones alone and lacks a portion of them. The table includes some 130,000 clones, roughly 90% detected once. The CDR3 spans 14 residues. The germline gives CDR1 SQVTM, CDR2 ANQGSEA. The ends lost 4 bases at V and 5 bases at J; junction bases unmatched: 5. The material sequenced was PBMCs. The rearrangement joins TRBV29-1 to TRBJ2-3; TRBD2 aligns across 11 bases. This receptor was taken from a woman between 18 and 29 years old in good health and CMV-seropositive. The CDR3 bases are TGCAGCGTTGGACTAGCGGGATCCGGAGATACGCAGTATTTT. It is translated as CSVGLAGSGDTQYF.